This TCR beta chain was recovered during a study of tumor-infiltrating lymphocytes in localized non-small cell lung cancer. About the study: Several tumor histologies, both smoking statuses, and some post-neoadjuvant chemotherapy samples were included. Tumor tissue and non-adjacent uninvolved lung came from each patient.

Study conclusions and caveats: Different pieces of the same tissue went to different assays, confounding technical variation with intratumor heterogeneity. IM1 and IM2 tumors showed no difference in T-cell fraction.

On this clone: What it binds is not known.

CDR3 length: 14 residues. V gave up 5 bases and J gave up 9 bases, with 17 bases separating them. Looked up from germline, CDR1 is SGHAT and CDR2 is FQNNGV. Clones were sequenced by immunoSEQ multiplex PCR, and TCRdb holds only the in-frame ones, with some missing. The table shows around 15,000 clones, with approximately 68% occurring only once. Sample: lung tumor tissue. This rearrangement joins TRBV11-2 to TRBJ2-1, with D possibly being TRBD2 (6 bases). This sequence was found in a human donor with non-small cell lung cancer. Here the CDR3 DNA reads TGTGCCAGCAGCCCGACTGGGGGGATCGGTGAGCAGTTCTTC. It is translated as CASSPTGGIGEQFF.